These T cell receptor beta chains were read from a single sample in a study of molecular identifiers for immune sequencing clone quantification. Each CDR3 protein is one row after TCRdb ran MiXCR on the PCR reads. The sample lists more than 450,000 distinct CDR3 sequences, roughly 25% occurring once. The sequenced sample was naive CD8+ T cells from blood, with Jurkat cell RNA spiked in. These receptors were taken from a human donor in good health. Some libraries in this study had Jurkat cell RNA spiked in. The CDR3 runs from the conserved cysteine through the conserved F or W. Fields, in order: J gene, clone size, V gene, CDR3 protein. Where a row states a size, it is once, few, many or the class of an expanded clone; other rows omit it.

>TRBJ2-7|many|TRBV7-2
CASSLVKGTEQYF
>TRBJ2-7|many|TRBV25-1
CASSGTGNSYEQYF
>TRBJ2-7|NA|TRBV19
CASSLVTPGAKQYF
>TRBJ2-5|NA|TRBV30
CAWSVSSGREMAKYF
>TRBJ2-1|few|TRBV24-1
CATSDPDGLAGSNEQFF
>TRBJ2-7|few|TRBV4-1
CASSLDRVSYERYF
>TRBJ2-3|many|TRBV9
CASSVGSGGPTDTQYF
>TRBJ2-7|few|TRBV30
CACWGTYEQYF
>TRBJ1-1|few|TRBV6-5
CASSYTERNTEAFF
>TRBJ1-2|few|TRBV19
CASSISGNYGYTF
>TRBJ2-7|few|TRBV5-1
CASSLGPPEQYF
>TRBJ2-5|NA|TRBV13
CASSLLMQETQYF
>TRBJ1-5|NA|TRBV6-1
CASRSTGGSNQPQHF
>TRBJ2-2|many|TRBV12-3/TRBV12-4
CASSLPGSGELFF
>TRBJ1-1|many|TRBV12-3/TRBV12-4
CASSSGTPAFF
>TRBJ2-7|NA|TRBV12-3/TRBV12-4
CASSSRGRAREQYF
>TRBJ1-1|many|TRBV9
CASSPWGSDTEAFF
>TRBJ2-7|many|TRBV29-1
CSVDGGAGGNEQYF
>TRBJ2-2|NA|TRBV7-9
CASSSAGLADTGELFF
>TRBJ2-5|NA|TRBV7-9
CASSGETSGGKTQYF
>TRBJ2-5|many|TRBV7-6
CASSYGTTEPQETQYF
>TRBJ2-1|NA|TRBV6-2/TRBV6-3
CASSWTQGPGEQFF
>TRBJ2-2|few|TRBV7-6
CASSPTGVGAGELFF
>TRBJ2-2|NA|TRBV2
CASQQGASTGELFF
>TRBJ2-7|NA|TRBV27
CASSPLDRTYEQYF
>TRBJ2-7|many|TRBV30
CAWSVGPYEQYF
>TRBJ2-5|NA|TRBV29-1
CSVEYGQGVKETQYF
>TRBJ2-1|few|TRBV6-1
CASSEIKLVVVGDGEQFF
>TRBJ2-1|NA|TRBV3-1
CASSHRSGSSYNEQFF
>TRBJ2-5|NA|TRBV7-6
CASSLGQSGETQYF
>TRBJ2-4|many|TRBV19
CASSIWGQSAKNIQYF
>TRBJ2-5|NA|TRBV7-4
CASSIGMDPDKGTQYF
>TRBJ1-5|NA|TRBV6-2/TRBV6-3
CASSYATRDSSPSAQHF
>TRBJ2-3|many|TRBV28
CASSLRTGVADTQYF
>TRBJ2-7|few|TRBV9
CASSVEDSEAYEQYF
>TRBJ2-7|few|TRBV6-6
CASSDPGLPAYEQYF
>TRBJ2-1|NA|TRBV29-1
CSVEDGQGANNEQFF
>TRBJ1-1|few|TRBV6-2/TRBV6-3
CASNPGGLVEAFF
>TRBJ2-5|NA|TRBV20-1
CSAEAGGQETQYF
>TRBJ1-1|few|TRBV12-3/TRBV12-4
CASRFGTEAFF
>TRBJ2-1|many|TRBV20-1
CSARDRGYNEQFF
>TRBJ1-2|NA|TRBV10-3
CAISYGSYYGYTF
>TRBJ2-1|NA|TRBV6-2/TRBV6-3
CASSYLVEGNEQSF
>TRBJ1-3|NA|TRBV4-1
CASSQVAQGIGNTIYF
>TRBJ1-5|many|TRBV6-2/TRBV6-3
CATQTGYNQPQHF
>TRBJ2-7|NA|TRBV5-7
CASSLLEREALGVQYF
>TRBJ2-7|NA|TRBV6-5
CASSYGSTVSYEQYF
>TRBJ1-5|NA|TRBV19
CASSMGYGAGQPQHF
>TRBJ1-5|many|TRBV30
CAWSDDRGSQPQHF
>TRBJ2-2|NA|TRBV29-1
CSVVGLSTGELFF
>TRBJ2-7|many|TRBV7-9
CASSTGAREQYF
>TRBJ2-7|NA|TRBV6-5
CASSQRGSPNEQYF
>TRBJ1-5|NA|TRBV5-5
CASGLEGQYNQPQHF
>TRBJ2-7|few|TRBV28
CASRSLAGVGDEQYF
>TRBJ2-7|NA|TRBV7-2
CASSLETGGEQYF
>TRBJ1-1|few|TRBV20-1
CSAFTRDRGTEAFF
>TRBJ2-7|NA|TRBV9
CAGSVGGSGEQYF
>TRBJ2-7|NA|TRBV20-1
CSARREATYEQYF
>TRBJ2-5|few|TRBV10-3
CAISESGIAGPQETQYF